This TCR beta chain was captured in a study of blood T cell repertoires in COVID-19. CDR1 and CDR2 from the germline V gene are SQVTM and ANQGSEA. V shed 5 bases and J 9 bases; nucleotides not matched to a gene: 14. This CDR3 region has 14 residues. Data came from immunoSEQ multiplex PCR; TCRdb stores just in-frame clones and leaves some out. The sample comprises under 350,000 clones, approximately 86% of which are singletons, and around 4.5% rests with the top ten. Participant-given clinical history determined each cohort assignment. This chain uses TRBV29-1 with TRBJ2-7; the match to TRBD2 covers 9 bases. The source is a woman in her 40s with acute COVID-19. Sequenced input: PBMCs or T cells enriched from blood (not recorded which). This CDR3 reads CSVPAGGRGGGQYF. Written as DNA, the CDR3 is TGCAGCGTTCCCGCGGGGGGGCGGGGGGGTGGGCAGTACTTC.